Ten or more counts support the clone carrying this T cell receptor (beta chain). TCR beta CDR3 sequences were amplified from RNA transcripts. The TCR CDR3 first-round RT-PCR relied on the HTBI primer set. TCRdb redid the calling of the multiplex PCR reads with MiXCR, one entry per CDR3 protein. Here the sample spans roughly 530,000 distinct CDR3 sequences, approximately 17% being singletons. This sample stems from a study of T cells in Graves' hyperthyroidism and ophthalmopathy. This CDR3 has 14 amino acids. Germline V gives CDR1 MDHEN, CDR2 SYDVKM. With 5 bases removed from V and 5 bases from J, the gap between germline ends came to 15 bases.

The source is a woman under 30 with Graves' ophthalmopathy. J is TRBJ1-1 and V is TRBV28; maybe TRBD1 (6 bases). What was sequenced was blood. CDR3 residues: CASSKGGRGTEAFF. The DNA of the CDR3 is TGTGCCAGCAGTAAGGGGGGCAGGGGAACTGAAGCTTTCTTT.